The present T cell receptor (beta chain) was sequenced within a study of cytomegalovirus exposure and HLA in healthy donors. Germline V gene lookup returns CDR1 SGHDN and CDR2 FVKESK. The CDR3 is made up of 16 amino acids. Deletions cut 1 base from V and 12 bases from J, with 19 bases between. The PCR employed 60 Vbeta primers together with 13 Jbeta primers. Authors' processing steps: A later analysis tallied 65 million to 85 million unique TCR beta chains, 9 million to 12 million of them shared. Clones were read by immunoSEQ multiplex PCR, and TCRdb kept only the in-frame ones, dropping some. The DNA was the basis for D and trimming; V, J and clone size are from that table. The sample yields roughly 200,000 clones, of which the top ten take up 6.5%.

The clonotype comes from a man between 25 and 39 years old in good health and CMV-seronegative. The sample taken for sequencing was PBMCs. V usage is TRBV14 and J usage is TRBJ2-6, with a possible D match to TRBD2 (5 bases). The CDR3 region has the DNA TGTGCCAGCAGCCAAGGGTTGGGATACAGCGGCTTCGTCCTGACTTTC. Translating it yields CASSQGLGYSGFVLTF.